A single sample is the source of the 21 T cell receptor beta chains below, sequenced in a study of CD8 T cells in ankylosing spondylitis. MiXCR was run by TCRdb on the 5' RACE reads, yielding one entry per CDR3 protein. There are roughly 190,000 distinct CDR3 sequences in the sample; about 13% occur only once, and about 15% lies in the top ten. The sequencing sample was made of blood, either unsorted or a sorted T cell fraction (not recorded which). The receptors stem from a male donor with ankylosing spondylitis or in good health (not recorded which).

This clonotype occurred many times. The V and J genes are TRBV29-1 and TRBJ2-1; 10 bases agree with TRBD1. V trimming: 6 bases; J trimming: 8 bases; junction bases outside the gene matches: 7. Germline lookup yields CDR1 SQVTM and CDR2 ANQGSEA. The CDR3 length is 13 residues. The CDR3 region has the DNA TGCAGCGTAAGAGGGACAGGGGAATATGAGCAGTTCTTC. Amino acids: CSVRGTGEYEQFF.

The chain joins TRBV7-9 to TRBJ2-5, with 14 bases fitting TRBD2. CDR1 is SEHNR and CDR2 is FQNEAQ in the germline V gene (reference sequence). This CDR3 region has 15 residues. V trimming: 5 bases; J trimming: 4 bases; junction bases outside the gene matches: 3. Written as DNA, the CDR3 is TGTGCCAGCAGCGTCGGGACTAGCGGGAGAGAGACCCAGTACTTC. It translates to CASSVGTSGRETQYF. Drawing the rest from reference TRBV7-9 and TRBJ2-5, the complete variable domain is DTGVSQNPRHKITKRGQNVTFRCDPISEHNRLYWYRQTLGQGPEFLTYFQNEAQLEKSRLLSDRFSAERPKGSFSTLEIQRTEQGDSAMYLCASSVGTSGRETQYFGPGTRLLVL.

In this sample, this clonotype turned up once. The CDR3, as DNA: TGCGCCAGCAGCTTGGTGGCCGCTAACTATGGCTACACCTTC. Protein product: CASSLVAANYGYTF. The chain is built from TRBV5-1 and TRBJ1-2; D ambiguous. Germline CDR1 and CDR2: SGHRS and YFSETQ. The CDR3 has 14 amino acids. The V end lost 0 bases, the J end lost 0 bases, and 6 bases lay between the germline ends.

This clonotype was detected only a few times. The CDR3 reads CASSLEQGAGETQYF. In DNA form, the CDR3 reads TGTGCCAGCAGCTTGGAGCAGGGGGCTGGAGAGACCCAGTACTTC. The rearrangement joins TRBV5-6 to TRBJ2-5, with 8 nucleotides matching TRBD1. Germline V gene sequence: CDR1 SGHDT, CDR2 YYEEEE. The junction had 5 bases not matched to a gene; V was cut back by 0 bases and J by 4 bases. CDR3 length: 15 residues.

A few counts support this clonotype. This chain links TRBV7-9 with TRBJ2-5, with a tentative D call TRBD2 (5 bases). Germline V gene data show CDR1 as SEHNR and CDR2 as FQNEAQ (reference sequence). CDR3 length: 16 amino acids. The V end was cut by 4 bases, the J end by 7 bases, with 22 bases between. The CDR3 protein is CASSSSSGAGSGTQYF. CDR3 in DNA: TGTGCCAGCAGCTCCTCCTCTGGTGCGGGCTCCGGGACCCAGTACTTC. Variable domain in full (rest from reference TRBV7-9 and TRBJ2-5): DTGVSQNPRHKITKRGQNVTFRCDPISEHNRLYWYRQTLGQGPEFLTYFQNEAQLEKSRLLSDRFSAERPKGSFSTLEIQRTEQGDSAMYLCASSSSSGAGSGTQYFGPGTRLLVL.

In this sample, this clonotype turned up many times. The chain is built from TRBV9 and TRBJ2-5, with TRBD2 matching 7 bases. J gave up 3 bases and V 3 bases, and 11 bases lay outside the gene matches. Per germline, CDR1 SGDLS and CDR2 YYNGEE. The CDR3 has 16 amino acids. CDR3 DNA: TGTGCCAGCAGCGCCACCCAGACTAGCAGTAAAGAGACCCAGTACTTC. As protein: CASSATQTSSKETQYF.

The rearrangement links TRBV27 to TRBJ2-2, with TRBD1 identical over 7 bases. The CDR3 is made up of 13 amino acids. Germline lookup yields CDR1 MNHEY and CDR2 SMNVEV (reference sequence). V lost 3 bases, J lost 6 bases, and 1 base stayed unmatched. The CDR3 DNA follows: TGTGCCAGCAGTTTGGGGACAGCCGGGGAGCTGTTTTTT. Translating gives CASSLGTAGELFF.

The rearrangement links TRBV5-1 to TRBJ2-5, with D hard to call. Germline lookup yields CDR1 SGHRS and CDR2 YFSETQ. Trimming removed 3 bases from V and 4 bases from J, with 7 bases in between. This CDR3 is built from 12 residues. This chain's CDR3 is CASSSGPETQYF. The CDR3 DNA is TGCGCCAGCAGCTCCGGCCCAGAGACCCAGTACTTC.

This clonotype was seen a handful of times. The genes are TRBV6-1 and TRBJ2-1; 12 bases align to TRBD2. Germline CDR1 is MNHNS and CDR2 is SASEGT. The trim removed 2 bases at V and 2 bases at J, leaving 1 base unmatched. The length of the CDR3 is 16 residues. The CDR3 DNA follows: TGTGCCAGCAGTGAAACTAGCGGGGGGCCCTACAATGAGCAGTTCTTC. Its protein is CASSETSGGPYNEQFF.

This clonotype was seen a handful of times. J is TRBJ1-1 and V is TRBV29-1; D gene unclear. CDR1 is SQVTM, CDR2 ANQGSEA, per germline. This CDR3 is 15 amino acids long. The V gene lost 2 bases and the J gene lost 4 bases, with 17 bases spanning the gap. Here the CDR3 DNA reads TGCAGCGTTGAAACCCCCTCGAGGGCGAGCACTGAAGCTTTCTTT. It translates to CSVETPSRASTEAFF.

This clonotype was counted between two and nine times. The chain carries TRBV29-1 and TRBJ2-1, with D perhaps TRBD1 (5 bases). With 1 base removed from V and 8 bases from J, the gap between germline ends came to 18 bases. The CDR3 contains 15 residues. Per the germline V gene, CDR1 is SQVTM and CDR2 is ANQGSEA. CDR3 sequence reads: CSVEGGRSRTDEQFF. The CDR3 coding sequence is TGCAGCGTTGAAGGGGGCAGAAGCCGCACGGATGAGCAGTTCTTC.

The rearrangement joins TRBV12-3 or TRBV12-4 to TRBJ1-1; the D gene is possibly TRBD1 (6 bases). The length of the CDR3 is 16 residues. V lost 5 bases and J lost 0, with 16 bases in between. The CDR3 nucleotides read TGTGCCAGCAGTAGTGGCGTAGGGGGGCTGAACACTGAAGCTTTCTTT. Its protein is CASSSGVGGLNTEAFF.

In this sample, this clonotype turned up a few times. The chain joins TRBV6-5 to TRBJ2-7; 11 nucleotides agree with TRBD2. CDR1 MNHEY and CDR2 SVGAGI come from the germline V gene. V lost 2 bases, J lost 4 bases, and 4 bases stayed unmatched. The CDR3 is made up of 15 amino acids. CDR3 bases: TGTGCCAGCAGTTACCGGGGGACTAGCGGTTACGAGCAGTACTTC. Protein sequence: CASSYRGTSGYEQYF.

The genes are TRBV12-3 or TRBV12-4 and TRBJ2-1; 11 positions agree with TRBD2. The CDR3 is 15 amino acids. With V trimmed by 3 bases and J by 5 bases, 3 bases remained unmatched. The CDR3: CASSFGLAGHNEQFF. DNA for the CDR3: TGTGCCAGCAGTTTCGGACTAGCGGGCCACAATGAGCAGTTCTTC.

This chain connects TRBV4-1 to TRBJ2-3; TRBD2 matches at 9 bases. CDR1 is MGHRA, CDR2 YSYEKL, per germline. The CDR3 runs to 16 residues. Unmatched junction bases numbered 9, after V lost 3 bases and J lost 5 bases. For the CDR3, the DNA is TGCGCCAGCAGCCATACTGGGGGCGGGGGGGGAGATACGCAGTATTTT. Translated: CASSHTGGGGGDTQYF.

The chain joins TRBV9 to TRBJ2-5; no clear D. This CDR3 has 12 residues. Germline CDR1 reads SGDLS; CDR2 reads YYNGEE. Trimming took 0 bases from V and 4 from J, leaving 4 bases between them. Here the CDR3 reads CASSVAGETQYF. In nucleotides, the CDR3 is TGTGCCAGCAGCGTAGCGGGAGAGACCCAGTACTTC.

The rearrangement uses TRBV6-5 and TRBJ1-2; perhaps TRBD1 as D (6 bases). Per the germline V gene, CDR1 is MNHEY and CDR2 is SVGAGI. The CDR3 totals 15 residues. Trimming shortened V by 2 bases and J by 4 bases, and 14 bases separated the two germline ends. CDR3 loop: CASSYSGGASYGYTF. The CDR3 DNA reads TGTGCCAGCAGTTACAGTGGGGGCGCAAGCTATGGCTACACCTTC.

This chain connects TRBV7-6 to TRBJ1-1; D ambiguous. CDR1 SGHVS and CDR2 FNYEAQ come from the germline V gene. V gave up 1 base and J gave up 1 base, with 10 bases separating them. This CDR3 has 15 residues. The CDR3 DNA is TGTGCCAGCAGCTTAGAAGGCCTGGGGAACACTGAAGCTTTCTTT. It is translated as CASSLEGLGNTEAFF.

This clonotype was seen repeatedly, ten times or more. This rearrangement joins TRBV29-1 to TRBJ2-7; D remains ambiguous. The V gene lost 6 bases and the J gene lost 5 bases, with 14 bases spanning the gap. Germline-derived CDR1 and CDR2 are SQVTM and ANQGSEA. This CDR3 contains 12 residues. CDR3 loop: CSVEDGVHEQYF. In DNA, the CDR3 is TGCAGCGTCGAGGATGGGGTTCACGAGCAGTACTTC.

This chain uses TRBV6-2 or TRBV6-3 with TRBJ1-1; D gene unclear. Germline CDR1 and CDR2: MNHEY and SVGEGT. With 0 bases removed from V and 8 bases from J, the gap between germline ends came to 4 bases. The CDR3 runs 11 residues. CDR3 in DNA: TGTGCCAGCAGTTACTCCTACGAAGCTTTCTTT. This gives the protein CASSYSYEAFF.

This clonotype occurred many times. This chain connects TRBV4-1 to TRBJ2-3; weak D call: TRBD2 (6 bases). The CDR3 length is 13 residues. The V end was cut by 4 bases, the J end by 5 bases, with 10 bases between. Germline CDR1 and CDR2: MGHRA and YSYEKL. CDR3 sequence reads: CASSRLVLDTQYF. CDR3 nucleotide sequence: TGCGCCAGCAGCCGACTAGTTTTAGATACGCAGTATTTT.